This T cell receptor (beta chain) was captured in a study of T cell repertoires in ileal Crohn's disease. Study results and caveats: Every patient over 26.8% clonality showed endoscopic recurrence. Compared with non-smokers, active smokers at surgery showed more clonal expansions.

With 3 bases clipped from V and 9 bases from J, the junction kept 8 bases outside the gene matches. This CDR3 region has 15 residues. Germline values: CDR1 SGHRS, CDR2 YFSETQ. On this clone: Antigen unknown.

Included were adult ileal or ileocolonic Crohn's patients indicated for ileocolonic resection. Per sample, around 0.55 micrograms of biopsy DNA were TCRB immunosequenced. This table comes from immunoSEQ multiplex PCR, and its TCRdb copy is limited to in-frame clones, with some not included. Counted here are approximately 12,000 clones, around three quarters occurring once; the ten biggest clones make up under 5%. The rearrangement uses TRBV5-1 and TRBJ2-1; 11 nucleotides align to TRBD2. Source material: ileal tissue. The sequence was obtained from an adult with Crohn's disease. CDR3 in amino acids: CASSSTSGGGGEQFF. For the CDR3, the DNA is TGCGCCAGCAGCTCTACTAGCGGGGGCGGGGGTGAGCAGTTCTTC.